One sample yielded the 14 T cell receptor beta chains listed below, sequenced in a study of blood T cell repertoires in COVID-19. The data were produced by immunoSEQ multiplex PCR, yet TCRdb's version contains in-frame clones alone and is incomplete. Here the sample spans around 99,000 clones, 70% to 90% being singletons. The sequenced sample was peripheral blood. The receptors were sampled from a man aged 50-60 years with active or convalescent COVID-19.

The V and J genes are TRBV4-3 and TRBJ1-5; a possible D gene is TRBD1 (5 bases). This CDR3 has 16 amino acids. V lost 1 base, J lost 3 bases, and 13 bases lay in between. CDR1 is LGHNA and CDR2 is YSLEER in the germline V gene. The CDR3 loop reads CASSQVAGRFNQPQHF. The CDR3 coding sequence is TGCGCCAGCAGCCAAGTGGCAGGGCGGTTCAATCAGCCCCAGCATTTT.

The J gene is TRBJ2-5, the V gene TRBV18; the match to TRBD2 covers 8 bases. This CDR3 has 13 residues. Germline V gene data show CDR1 as KGHSH and CDR2 as LQKENI. With 6 bases clipped from V and 4 bases from J, the junction kept 4 bases outside the gene matches. CDR3 sequence reads: CASSPGLAETQYF. The CDR3 DNA reads TGTGCCAGCTCTCCTGGACTAGCAGAGACCCAGTACTTC.

This chain connects TRBV2 to TRBJ2-5; the match to TRBD1 covers 7 bases. The junction had 8 bases not matched to a gene; V was cut back by 5 bases and J by 2 bases. CDR3 length: 15 amino acids. CDR1 and CDR2 from the germline V gene are SNHLY and FYNNEI. CDR3 sequence reads: CASSPSGGSQETQYF. CDR3 bases: TGTGCCAGCAGTCCCTCAGGGGGTTCTCAAGAGACCCAGTACTTC.

The V gene is TRBV23-1, the J gene TRBJ2-7; TRBD1 matches 8 bases. TRBV23-1 is noted as an ORF with a role that remains uncertain. This CDR3 is built from 13 residues. With V trimmed by 7 bases and J by 5 bases, 7 bases remained unmatched. CDR3: CASKTTGEDEQYF. The CDR3 DNA is TGCGCCAGCAAAACGACAGGGGAGGACGAGCAGTACTTC.

The chain links TRBV27 to TRBJ1-1; 9 positions agree with TRBD1. The CDR3 loop spans 16 amino acids. CDR1 and CDR2 (germline): MNHEY, SMNVEV (reference sequence). The ends lost 5 bases at V and 7 bases at J; junction bases unmatched: 14. Here the CDR3 reads CASSPLGDRAGFEAFF. CDR3 coding DNA: TGTGCCAGCAGTCCCCTAGGGGACAGGGCGGGGTTTGAAGCTTTCTTT.

The rearrangement links TRBV19 to TRBJ1-5, with TRBD1 matching over 8 bases. The CDR3 sequence is 17 residues long. The germline CDR1 and CDR2 sequences are LNHDA and SQIVND (reference sequence). The V and J ends lost 4 bases and 2 bases, in that order; junction bases with no gene match: 10. CDR3: CASSRGTGEVGNQPQHF. CDR3 coding DNA: TGTGCCAGTAGTAGGGGGACAGGCGAGGTGGGCAATCAGCCCCAGCATTTT. The whole variable domain, filled in from reference TRBV19 and TRBJ1-5, reads DGGITQSPKYLFRKEGQNVTLSCEQNLNHDAMYWYRQDPGQGLRLIYYSQIVNDFQKGDIAEGYSVSREKKESFPLTVTSAQKNPTAFYLCASSRGTGEVGNQPQHFGDGTRLSIL.

Written as DNA, the CDR3 is TGTGCCAGCAGGCCAAATCAGGGGTATTACAATGAGCAGTTCTTC. Translating it yields CASRPNQGYYNEQFF. The rearrangement uses TRBV6-6 and TRBJ2-1; TRBD1 might be the D (6 bases). There are 15 residues in the CDR3. Germline V gene lookup returns CDR1 MNHNY and CDR2 SVGAGI (reference sequence). The germline V and J ends were trimmed by 6 bases and 4 bases, with 16 bases remaining between them.

This clone was seen a few times. The gene calls are TRBV6-5 and TRBJ2-7; 7 bases are a match to TRBD1. Germline V gene sequence: CDR1 MNHEY, CDR2 SVGAGI. The CDR3 consists of 14 residues. After removal of 0 bases from V and 2 bases from J, the junction contained 1 base not matched to a gene. The CDR3 spells CASSYSRGPYEQYF. CDR3 DNA: TGTGCCAGCAGTTACTCGAGGGGGCCCTACGAGCAGTACTTC.

This clone was seen more than once but under ten times. The chain combines TRBV27 with TRBJ1-2; 10 bases map to TRBD1. This CDR3 comprises 14 residues. V was pared by 5 bases and J by 4 bases, with 4 bases of the junction left unmatched. Germline V gene lookup returns CDR1 MNHEY and CDR2 SMNVEV (reference sequence). CDR3 amino acids: CASSMTGGSYGYTF. DNA of the CDR3: TGTGCCAGCAGTATGACAGGGGGCAGCTATGGCTACACCTTC.

The chain uses TRBV10-3 and TRBJ2-5, with unresolved D. CDR1 is ENHRY, CDR2 SYGVKD, per germline. V gave up 3 bases and J gave up 4 bases, with 15 bases separating them. This CDR3 has 15 amino acids. This CDR3 is CAISEASALGETQYF. Written as DNA, the CDR3 is TGTGCCATCAGTGAAGCGTCGGCCCTCGGAGAGACCCAGTACTTC.

The chain uses TRBV12-3 or TRBV12-4 and TRBJ2-5; maybe TRBD2 (5 bases). The CDR3 totals 13 residues. Trimming stripped 6 bases from V and 3 bases from J, with 11 bases between. The CDR3 region has the DNA TGTGCCAGCAGCCCCGGGAACAAAGAGACCCAGTACTTC. Amino acids: CASSPGNKETQYF.

The chain links TRBV4-3 to TRBJ2-3; the match to TRBD2 covers 10 bases. Germline loops: CDR1 LGHNA, CDR2 YSLEER. This CDR3 spans 16 amino acids. V gave up 0 bases and J gave up 7 bases; unmatched junction bases: 7. The CDR3 DNA follows: TGCGCCAGCAGCCAAGATCTGACTAGCGGGCGCCATACGCAGTATTTT. Its protein is CASSQDLTSGRHTQYF.

The gene calls are TRBV4-3 and TRBJ2-5; unclear D gene. The CDR3 runs 12 residues. Germline lookup yields CDR1 LGHNA and CDR2 YSLEER. Trimming cost V 0 bases and J 10 bases, with 9 bases left between them. CDR3 in DNA: TGCGCCAGCAGCCAAGATCACCGAGGCCAGTACTTC. Translating gives CASSQDHRGQYF.

This clone was counted a single time. V usage is TRBV29-1 and J usage is TRBJ2-2; 7 nucleotides align to TRBD1. The junction had 6 bases not matched to a gene; V was cut back by 3 bases and J by 5 bases. The CDR3 sequence is 14 residues long. Germline V gene lookup returns CDR1 SQVTM and CDR2 ANQGSEA. CDR3 DNA: TGCAGCGTTGATGTAGGGGGCTCAACCGGGGAGCTGTTTTTT. Translated: CSVDVGGSTGELFF.